This T cell receptor (beta chain) stems from a study of blood T cell repertoires in COVID-19. Looking at the study overall: T cells, B-cell-depleted T cells, or PBMCs provided the cDNA or gDNA that served as material.

Methods used by the authors: Amplifying reference gene primers gave estimates of nucleated cell counts. Generated by immunoSEQ multiplex PCR, the TCRdb table keeps only in-frame clones and is missing some. Clone size and V and J calls were adopted from that table, with D and trimming inferred from the DNA. This sample yields 200,000 to 250,000 clones, of which 90% are seen a single time; just over 0.85% belongs to the top ten. Study members were between about 18 and 100 years old and lived in some 26 US regions. In the 2 weeks before study entry, exposed participants met a COVID-19 case, which was PCR-confirmed or clinician-diagnosed. The germline gives CDR1 MDHEN, CDR2 SYDVKM. This CDR3 is built from 20 residues. V gave up 6 bases and J gave up 5 bases; unmatched junction bases: 25. The table lists this clone with a count of one.

The chain has TRBV28 and TRBJ2-5; TRBD2 agrees at 9 bases. This sequence originates from a man aged 50 to 60 who had been exposed to COVID-19. Sequencing input: PBMCs or T cells enriched from blood (not recorded which). CDR3 nucleotides: TGTGCCAGCAGAGTAAATCCGGGACTAGCTGGACGAGGTGAATGGGAGACCCAGTACTTC. Translated: CASRVNPGLAGRGEWETQYF.